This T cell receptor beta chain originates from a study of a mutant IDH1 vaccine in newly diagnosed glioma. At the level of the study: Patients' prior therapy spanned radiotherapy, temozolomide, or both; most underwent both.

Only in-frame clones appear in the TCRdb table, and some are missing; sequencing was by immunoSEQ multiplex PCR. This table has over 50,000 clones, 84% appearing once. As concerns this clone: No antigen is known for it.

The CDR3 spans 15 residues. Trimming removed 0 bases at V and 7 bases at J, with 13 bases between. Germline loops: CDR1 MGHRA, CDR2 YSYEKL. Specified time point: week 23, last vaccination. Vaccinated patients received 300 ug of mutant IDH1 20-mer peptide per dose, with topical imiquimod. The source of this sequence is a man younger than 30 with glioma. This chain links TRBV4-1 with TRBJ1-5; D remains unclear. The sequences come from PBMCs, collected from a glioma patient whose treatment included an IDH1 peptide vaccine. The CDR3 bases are TGCGCCAGCAGCCAAGATCACGGGCCGGGACAGCCCCAGCATTTT. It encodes CASSQDHGPGQPQHF.